These 29 T cell receptor beta chains were all obtained from the same sample, sequenced in a study of T cell responses to AZD1222 COVID-19 vaccine. The assay was immunoSEQ multiplex PCR, and TCRdb's table has in-frame clones only and misses some. The table includes about 72,000 clones, nearly 90% detected once. The sample consisted of peripheral blood, taken 28 days after the second AZD1222 dose. The receptors stem from an adult who received the AZD1222 COVID-19 vaccine.

V gene TRBV7-2 combines with J gene TRBJ2-7; no definite D call. The V gene's germline CDR1 is SGHTA and CDR2 FQGNSA. The CDR3 has 14 residues. V lost 5 bases and J lost 5, with 16 bases in between. The CDR3 coding sequence is TGTGCCAGCAGCCAACGTGGCCAAGACAACGAGCAGTACTTC. The encoded protein is CASSQRGQDNEQYF.

This sequence joins TRBV7-2 and TRBJ2-7; 10 nucleotides align to TRBD1. Germline loops: CDR1 SGHTA, CDR2 FQGNSA. CDR3 size: 14 residues. With V trimmed by 4 bases and J by 4 bases, 4 bases remained unmatched. The chain's CDR3 is CASSSRQGAYEQYF. The CDR3, as DNA: TGTGCCAGCAGCTCCAGACAGGGGGCTTACGAGCAGTACTTC.

In DNA, the CDR3 is TGTGCCATCACTGGGACAGGGTTGGGTGAAGCTTTCTTT. Translation gives CAITGTGLGEAFF. The chain recombines TRBV10-3 with TRBJ1-1; the match to TRBD1 covers 9 bases. In germline, CDR1 is ENHRY, CDR2 SYGVKD. The CDR3 has 13 residues. After removal of 7 bases from V and 7 bases from J, the junction contained 7 bases not matched to a gene.

The genes are TRBV25-1 and TRBJ1-1; D gene unclear. This CDR3 region has 14 residues. CDR1 and CDR2 (germline): MGHDK, SYGVNS. With 1 base removed from V and 3 bases from J, the gap between germline ends came to 9 bases. The CDR3 sequence is CASSEFSPDTEAFF. The CDR3 coding sequence is TGTGCCAGCAGTGAATTTAGCCCGGACACTGAAGCTTTCTTT.

In its sample, this clone was seen a few times. The chain uses TRBV11-2 and TRBJ2-7; 7 bases align to TRBD1. V dropped 5 bases and J dropped 6; count of bases not matched to a gene: 10. Germline V gives CDR1 SGHAT, CDR2 FQNNGV. This CDR3 has 14 residues. The CDR3 region is CASSLQGGASEQYF. The CDR3 DNA follows: TGTGCCAGCAGCCTCCAAGGGGGCGCGAGCGAGCAGTACTTC.

The chain recombines TRBV3-1 (or the pseudogene TRBV3-2) with TRBJ1-3, with 8 bases aligning to TRBD1. This CDR3 is 16 amino acids long. Germline loops: CDR1 LGHDT, CDR2 YNNKEL (reference sequence). V dropped 1 base and J dropped 8; count of bases not matched to a gene: 10. The CDR3 DNA sequence: TGTGCCAGCAGCCAAGGAATGGGAGACAGGGGTTACACCATATATTTT. It encodes CASSQGMGDRGYTIYF.

The chain carries TRBV2 and TRBJ2-7, with D unclear. The CDR3 totals 12 residues. Germline V gene data show CDR1 as SNHLY and CDR2 as FYNNEI. V was shortened by 4 bases and J by 4 bases, with 8 bases between the two germline ends. CDR3 sequence: CASSGLRYEQYF. In DNA form, the CDR3 reads TGTGCCAGCAGTGGACTGCGATACGAGCAGTACTTC. Based on the CDR3 plus reference TRBV2 and TRBJ2-7, the full variable domain is EPEVTQTPSHQVTQMGQEVILRCVPISNHLYFYWYRQILGQKVEFLVSFYNNEISEKSEIFDDQFSVERPDGSNFTLKIRSTKLEDSAMYFCASSGLRYEQYFGPGTRLTVT.

The gene calls are TRBV18 and TRBJ2-7, with D possibly TRBD1 on 5 matching bases. CDR1 and CDR2 (germline): KGHSH, LQKENI. V shed 0 bases and J shed 13 bases, with 16 bases lying between them. The CDR3 runs 13 residues. The CDR3 nucleotides read TGTGCCAGCTCACCACCTCTCAAAACAGGCGCCTACTTC. Protein sequence: CASSPPLKTGAYF.

The gene calls are TRBV28 and TRBJ1-6; TRBD1 matches 10 bases. Per the germline V gene, CDR1 is MDHEN and CDR2 is SYDVKM. This CDR3 is 16 amino acids long. Trimming removed 6 bases from V and 6 bases from J; junction bases left unmatched: 8. The CDR3 spells CASSFSGTGVNSPLHF. In DNA, the CDR3 is TGTGCCAGCAGCTTCTCCGGGACAGGGGTTAATTCACCCCTCCACTTT.

This clone was found a few times. The chain joins TRBV11-2 to TRBJ1-2; weak D call: TRBD1 (6 bases). The CDR3 is made up of 15 amino acids. V lost 1 base to trimming and J lost 4 bases, with 13 bases between them. Germline CDR1 and CDR2: SGHAT and FQNNGV. The CDR3: CASSLAGGSSYGYTF. The DNA of the CDR3 is TGTGCCAGCAGCTTAGCGGGGGGCTCGAGCTATGGCTACACCTTC.

The chain has TRBV18 and TRBJ1-6; tentative D call: TRBD1 (5 bases). With 6 bases removed from V and 5 bases from J, the gap between germline ends came to 17 bases. CDR3 length: 16 residues. CDR1 and CDR2 from the germline V gene are KGHSH and LQKENI. Here the CDR3 reads CASSPEERGNNSPLHF. The CDR3 nucleotides are TGTGCCAGCTCTCCGGAAGAAAGGGGCAATAATTCACCCCTCCACTTT. Filled out from reference TRBV18 and TRBJ1-6, the complete variable domain reads NAGVMQNPRHLVRRRGQEARLRCSPMKGHSHVYWYRQLPEEGLKFMVYLQKENIIDESGMPKERFSAEFPKEGPSILRIQQVVRGDSAAYFCASSPEERGNNSPLHFGNGTRLTVT.

This chain joins TRBV12-3 or TRBV12-4 and TRBJ1-1, with D maybe TRBD1 (6 bases). The CDR3 spans 12 residues. The V gene lost 8 bases and the J gene lost 3 bases, with 10 bases spanning the gap. The CDR3 DNA sequence: TGTGCCAGCGGGCAGGGGTACACTGAAGCTTTCTTT. This gives the protein CASGQGYTEAFF.

The genes are TRBV7-9 and TRBJ1-2; 9 bases are shared with TRBD1. Germline V CDR1 and CDR2: SEHNR, FQNEAQ (reference sequence). CDR3 length: 13 residues. With 5 bases clipped from V and 7 bases from J, the junction kept 5 bases outside the gene matches. The CDR3 is CASSAGQGSGYTF. The DNA of the CDR3 is TGTGCCAGCAGCGCCGGACAGGGGAGTGGCTACACCTTC.

The chain combines TRBV6-1 with TRBJ2-1, with TRBD1 matching over 12 bases. V lost 3 bases and J lost 9; bases outside the gene matches: 6. Germline V lookup: CDR1 MNHNS, CDR2 SASEGT. The CDR3 extends over 15 amino acids. CDR3 amino acids: CASSDRDRGPSEQFF. CDR3 bases: TGTGCCAGCAGTGACCGGGACAGGGGGCCAAGTGAGCAGTTCTTC.

The rearrangement links TRBV29-1 to TRBJ2-2; perhaps TRBD2 as D (6 bases). V was cut by 4 bases and J by 5 bases, with 14 bases left in between. The V gene's germline CDR1 is SQVTM and CDR2 ANQGSEA. The CDR3 is 14 amino acids. The CDR3 nucleotides read TGCAGCGTTGCTACAGCGGGTGGGACCGGGGAGCTGTTTTTT. Amino acids: CSVATAGGTGELFF.

This chain uses TRBV5-4 with TRBJ2-3, with 7 bases that match TRBD2. Germline trimming cut 0 bases from V and 7 bases from J; bases unmatched to any gene: 5. Germline loops: CDR1 SGHNT, CDR2 YYREEE (reference sequence). The CDR3 has 14 amino acids. The CDR3 nucleotides are TGTGCCAGCAGCTTGGAGGCTAGCGGCTATACGCAGTATTTT. The encoded protein is CASSLEASGYTQYF.

The rearrangement links TRBV19 to TRBJ1-5, with 9 bases fitting TRBD1. The CDR3 has 17 amino acids. CDR1 LNHDA and CDR2 SQIVND come from the germline V gene (reference sequence). The V and J ends lost 2 bases and 6 bases, in that order; junction bases with no gene match: 11. DNA for the CDR3: TGTGCCAGTAGTATACCCCGGGGACAGGGAGGAAGTCAGCCCCAGCATTTT. Protein product: CASSIPRGQGGSQPQHF.

The rearrangement uses TRBV12-3 or TRBV12-4 and TRBJ2-3; a possible D gene is TRBD1 (6 bases). The V gene lost 1 base and the J gene lost 4 bases, with 6 bases spanning the gap. The CDR3 totals 13 residues. The CDR3 coding sequence is TGTGCCAGCAGTTTAGACAGGGCAGATACGCAGTATTTT. Protein product: CASSLDRADTQYF.

The chain is built from TRBV2 and TRBJ1-5, with no clear D. The CDR3 covers 17 residues. The germline V gene encodes CDR1 SNHLY and CDR2 FYNNEI. V was clipped by 5 bases and J by 3 bases, with 20 bases between them. The CDR3 bases are TGTGCCAGCAGTCCAATGACGAACGTCCTCATCAATCAGCCCCAGCATTTT. Its translation is CASSPMTNVLINQPQHF.

This clone came up once. CDR3 residues: CASRTGTGGGSPLHF. The CDR3 DNA is TGTGCCAGCAGAACCGGGACAGGGGGAGGCTCACCCCTCCACTTT. The chain is built from TRBV2 and TRBJ1-6; 11 bases map to TRBD1. V was pared by 6 bases and J by 10 bases, with 8 bases of the junction left unmatched. Germline CDR1 reads SNHLY; CDR2 reads FYNNEI. The CDR3 is 15 residues long. Looking up the rest from reference TRBV2 and TRBJ1-6 gives the full variable domain: EPEVTQTPSHQVTQMGQEVILRCVPISNHLYFYWYRQILGQKVEFLVSFYNNEISEKSEIFDDQFSVERPDGSNFTLKIRSTKLEDSAMYFCASRTGTGGGSPLHFGNGTRLTVT.

The rearrangement uses TRBV7-2 and TRBJ1-4; D not certain. CDR1 SGHTA and CDR2 FQGNSA come from the germline V gene. V was pared by 5 bases and J by 0 bases, with 13 bases between. The CDR3 extends over 16 amino acids. This chain's CDR3 is CASSPGPVATNEKLFF. DNA of the CDR3: TGTGCCAGCAGCCCGGGCCCAGTAGCAACTAATGAAAAACTGTTTTTT. Looking up the rest from reference TRBV7-2 and TRBJ1-4 gives the full variable domain: GAGVSQSPSNKVTEKGKDVELRCDPISGHTALYWYRQSLGQGLEFLIYFQGNSAPDKSGLPSDRFSAERTGGSVSTLTIQRTQQEDSAVYLCASSPGPVATNEKLFFGSGTQLSVL.

This chain connects TRBV6-1 to TRBJ1-5, with a weak D call TRBD1 (6 bases). CDR1 and CDR2 from the germline V gene are MNHNS and SASEGT. V lost 2 bases, J lost 7 bases, and 18 bases lay in between. This CDR3 has 16 amino acids. CDR3 nucleotide sequence: TGTGCCAGCAGTGAACTGGGGGGGCTCGTTGAGCAGCCCCAGCATTTT. It translates to CASSELGGLVEQPQHF.

The chain combines TRBV7-2 with TRBJ1-4; TRBD1 aligns across 8 bases. Germline CDR1 and CDR2: SGHTA and FQGNSA. The ends lost 5 bases at V and 2 bases at J; junction bases unmatched: 4. The length of the CDR3 is 15 residues. The CDR3 loop is CASSISGGTNEKLFF. The CDR3 DNA reads TGTGCCAGCAGCATATCAGGGGGCACTAATGAAAAACTGTTTTTT.

The chain combines TRBV15 with TRBJ1-4, with D unresolved. The CDR3 is 12 amino acids. The V gene's germline CDR1 is LNHNV and CDR2 YYDKDF (reference sequence). The V gene lost 4 bases and the J gene lost 1 base, with 1 base spanning the gap. The CDR3 region is CATSKTNEKLFF. The CDR3 nucleotides read TGTGCCACCAGCAAAACTAATGAAAAACTGTTTTTT.

V is TRBV6-1 and J is TRBJ1-1; no clear D gene. Germline lookup yields CDR1 MNHNS and CDR2 SASEGT. The germline V and J ends were trimmed by 1 base and 5 bases, with 11 bases remaining between them. The CDR3 extends over 14 amino acids. The CDR3 here is CASSEVAQLTEAFF. The CDR3 nucleotides read TGTGCCAGCAGTGAAGTGGCTCAGCTAACTGAAGCTTTCTTT.

This chain links TRBV28 with TRBJ1-1; D might be TRBD1 (5 bases). This CDR3 is 13 amino acids long. V was shortened by 7 bases and J by 3 bases, with 12 bases between the two germline ends. Germline values: CDR1 MDHEN, CDR2 SYDVKM. DNA for the CDR3: TGTGCCAGCACCGGGGGGAGTCACACTGAAGCTTTCTTT. Its protein is CASTGGSHTEAFF.

This clone was seen a single time. This chain connects TRBV6-5 to TRBJ2-2; D is unclear. This CDR3 comprises 14 residues. V lost 6 bases, J lost 3 bases, and 11 bases lay in between. Germline-derived CDR1 and CDR2 are MNHEY and SVGAGI. The CDR3 sequence is CASRSGSDTGELFF. DNA for the CDR3: TGTGCCAGCAGGTCTGGGTCGGACACCGGGGAGCTGTTTTTT.

This clone was recorded only once. CDR3 in amino acids: CSAQGEKLFF. CDR3 DNA sequence: TGCAGCGCACAGGGGGAAAAACTGTTTTTT. The chain joins TRBV29-1 to TRBJ1-4; 7 bases are shared with TRBD1. This CDR3 spans 10 amino acids. Trimming cost V 7 bases and J 8 bases; bases outside gene matches: 1. Germline assignment: CDR1 SQVTM and CDR2 ANQGSEA.

V gene TRBV27 combines with J gene TRBJ1-1; 7 nucleotides line up with TRBD1. Germline V gene lookup returns CDR1 MNHEY and CDR2 SMNVEV (reference sequence). CDR3 length: 15 amino acids. J was trimmed by 5 bases and V by 8 bases; bases with no gene match: 14. The CDR3 region is CASRQGGGFWTEAFF. CDR3 sequence (DNA): TGTGCCAGCCGCCAGGGAGGGGGCTTTTGGACTGAAGCTTTCTTT.